These T cell receptor beta chains were read from a single sample in a study of T cell repertoires in aging, cancer and after chemotherapy. One entry per CDR3 protein, called by TCRdb with MiXCR from the multiplex PCR reads. The sample shows 2,000 to 3,000 distinct CDR3 sequences, more than 55% of them seen only once. The sequenced sample was blood. The source is a human donor with a solid tumor. CDR3s include the opening cysteine and the closing phenylalanine or tryptophan. The D gene is left open where the match is weak. Part of the rows lack a size; the others show once, few, many or a class for expanded clones.

>TRBV20-1|-|TRBD1|TRBJ1-1
CSANPTGKAEAFF
TGCAGTGCTAATCCGACAGGGAAGGCTGAAGCTTTCTTT
>TRBV6-1|-|-|TRBJ1-2
CAIQDRSNYGYTF
TGTGCCATCCAGGACAGATCTAACTATGGCTACACCTTC
>TRBV15|-|-|TRBJ1-1
CATSSPSLTEAFF
TGTGCCACCAGCAGCCCTTCACTCACTGAAGCTTTCTTT
>TRBV6-7|-|-|TRBJ2-5
CASRELTHRRGIRSGTARETQYF
TGTGCCAGCAGGGAACTAACCCATCGCCGGGGAATCAGATCGGGCACCGCGCGAGAGACCCAGTACTTC
>TRBV6-5|-|-|TRBJ2-3
CASSSSPATDTQYF
TGTGCCAGCAGTTCCTCCCCGGCCACAGATACGCAGTATTTT
>TRBV20-1|-|-|TRBJ1-6
CSASRDRWAQGSPLHF
TGCAGTGCTAGCCGGGACCGATGGGCCCAGGGCTCACCCCTCCACTTT
>TRBV19|-|TRBD1|TRBJ2-2
CASSRQGYTGELFF
TGTGCCAGTAGCCGACAGGGATACACCGGGGAGCTGTTTTTT
>TRBV27|few|-|TRBJ2-7
CASRVQGRDEQYF
TGTGCCAGCAGGGTACAGGGACGGGACGAGCAGTACTTC
>TRBV6-2/TRBV6-3|few|TRBD2|TRBJ2-7
CASTRTSGGSYEQYF
TGTGCCAGCACCCGGACTAGCGGGGGCTCCTACGAGCAGTACTTC
>TRBV20-1|-|TRBD1|TRBJ1-1
CSARADDRGGSSEAFF
TGCAGTGCTAGAGCTGACGACAGGGGTGGAAGTTCTGAAGCTTTCTTT
>TRBV20-1|few|-|TRBJ1-2
CSAREGGVYGYTF
TGCAGTGCTAGAGAGGGAGGAGTCTATGGCTACACCTTC
>TRBV6-5|-|TRBD1|TRBJ1-2
CASSTRDRAGYTF
TGTGCCAGCAGTACACGGGACAGGGCTGGTTACACCTTC
>TRBV7-2|-|-|TRBJ2-1
CASSLAAGEQFF
TGTGCCAGCAGCTTAGCGGCAGGGGAGCAGTTCTTC
>TRBV20-1|-|-|TRBJ2-2
CSARTDASTGELFF
TGCAGTGCCCGAACGGACGCTTCCACCGGGGAGCTGTTTTTT
>TRBV6-4|-|TRBD2|TRBJ2-3
CASSEREDPDTQYF
TGTGCCAGCAGTGAGCGGGAGGACCCAGATACGCAGTATTTT
>TRBV12-3/TRBV12-4|few|-|TRBJ1-2
CASSLQGGYGYTF
TGTGCCAGCAGTTTGCAGGGTGGCTATGGCTACACCTTC
>TRBV7-3|once|-|TRBJ2-3
CASSSGPGGRTDTQYF
TGTGCCAGCAGTTCGGGCCCGGGGGGCCGCACAGATACGCAGTATTTT
>TRBV20-1|-|TRBD1|TRBJ2-3
CSAPGGYADTQYF
TGCAGTGCTCCAGGGGGTTACGCAGATACGCAGTATTTT
>TRBV10-3|-|-|TRBJ2-1
CAVRDTTYNEQFF
TGTGCCGTCCGGGACACCACCTACAATGAGCAGTTCTTC
>TRBV12-3/TRBV12-4|-|-|TRBJ1-1
CASSFVGEAFF
TGTGCCAGCAGTTTTGTAGGTGAAGCTTTCTTT
>TRBV7-6|-|-|TRBJ2-7
CASSIIGSSYKQYF
TGTGCCAGCAGCATAATCGGTAGCTCCTACAAGCAGTACTTC
>TRBV20-1|-|TRBD1|TRBJ2-7
CSATLGTGEYEQYF
TGCAGTGCTACCCTAGGGACAGGGGAATACGAGCAGTACTTC
>TRBV19|-|-|TRBJ1-3
CASSIDRLGAGNTIYF
TGTGCCAGTAGTATAGATCGCTTAGGGGCTGGAAACACCATATATTTT
>TRBV19|-|-|TRBJ2-3
CASSSPPDGTDTQYF
TGTGCCAGTAGTTCACCGCCGGATGGCACAGATACGCAGTATTTT
>TRBV4-3|few|-|TRBJ1-1
CASSQDGDTEAFF
TGCGCCAGCAGCCAAGACGGGGACACTGAAGCTTTCTTT
>TRBV19|-|-|TRBJ1-2
CASSLNRDGYTF
TGTGCCAGTAGTCTCAACAGGGATGGCTACACCTTC
>TRBV6-2/TRBV6-3|few|TRBD2|TRBJ2-5
CASSPSGGAHETQYF
TGTGCCAGCAGTCCCAGCGGGGGGGCCCATGAGACCCAGTACTTC
>TRBV6-4|few|-|TRBJ2-7
CASRSYEQYF
TGTGCCAGCCGGTCTTACGAGCAGTACTTC
>TRBV29-1|few|-|TRBJ2-7
CSVGGTGTTTSYEQYF
TGCAGCGTTGGAGGGACCGGGACAACAACCTCCTACGAGCAGTACTTC
>TRBV29-1|few|-|TRBJ2-2
CSVVADTGELFF
TGCAGCGTTGTTGCCGACACCGGGGAGCTGTTTTTT
>TRBV6-2/TRBV6-3|-|-|TRBJ2-3
CASSYRELDTQYF
TGTGCCAGCAGTTACAGGGAATTAGATACGCAGTATTTT
>TRBV18|-|-|TRBJ2-2
CASSPNSNTGELFF
TGTGCCAGCTCACCGAACAGCAACACCGGGGAGCTGTTTTTT
>TRBV18|-|TRBD1|TRBJ2-1
CASSPETGADEQFF
TGTGCCAGCTCACCCGAGACAGGGGCCGATGAGCAGTTCTTC
>TRBV24-1|-|TRBD1|TRBJ1-2
CATSEGQGWRGYTF
TGTGCCACCAGTGAGGGACAGGGTTGGCGTGGCTACACCTTC
>TRBV6-6|-|-|TRBJ2-1
CASSYGPEMEDEQFF
TGTGCCAGCAGTTACGGGCCGGAGATGGAGGATGAGCAGTTCTTC
>TRBV18|-|TRBD1|TRBJ1-1
CASSPGTGNEAFF
TGTGCCAGCTCACCTGGGACAGGTAATGAAGCTTTCTTT
>TRBV27|-|TRBD2|TRBJ2-3
CASSYPASGNTQYF
TGTGCCAGCAGTTATCCCGCTAGCGGAAATACGCAGTATTTT
>TRBV4-3|few|-|TRBJ1-6
CASSHLARLADNSPLHF
TGCGCCAGCAGCCACCTGGCTAGGCTCGCCGATAATTCACCCCTCCACTTT
>TRBV19|-|-|TRBJ1-3
CASRKTVSGNTIYF
TGTGCCAGTAGAAAGACAGTCTCTGGAAACACCATATATTTT
>TRBV19|-|-|TRBJ2-3
CASSKTASTDTQYF
TGTGCCAGTAGTAAGACAGCCTCCACAGATACGCAGTATTTT
>TRBV19|-|-|TRBJ1-1
CASSSRRSIEAFF
TGTGCCAGTAGTTCCCGGAGGAGCATTGAAGCTTTCTTT
>TRBV20-1|-|-|TRBJ1-5
CSVGRRQQPQHF
TGCAGTGTTGGGAGAAGGCAACAGCCCCAGCATTTT
>TRBV7-6|-|-|TRBJ1-1
CASSLQQGRTEAFF
TGTGCCAGCAGCTTACAACAGGGACGGACTGAAGCTTTCTTT
>TRBV5-1|few|-|TRBJ1-2
CASSPQGYGYTF
TGCGCCAGCAGCCCCCAGGGGTATGGCTACACCTTC
>TRBV20-1|-|-|TRBJ2-7
CSAQSSYEQYF
TGCAGTGCCCAAAGCTCCTACGAGCAGTACTTC
>TRBV20-1|-|TRBD1|TRBJ2-3
CSADGQGALADTQYF
TGCAGTGCAGACGGACAGGGGGCTTTGGCAGATACGCAGTATTTT
>TRBV20-1|once|-|TRBJ1-2
CSADQREGYGYTF
TGCAGTGCAGATCAGAGGGAAGGCTATGGCTACACCTTC
>TRBV18|-|-|TRBJ2-2
CASSYTNTGELFF
TGTGCCAGCTCATACACGAACACCGGGGAGCTGTTTTTT
>TRBV29-1|few|-|TRBJ1-1
CSGGTGNTEAFF
TGCAGCGGGGGAACCGGGAACACTGAAGCTTTCTTT
>TRBV5-1|-|-|TRBJ1-2
CASSLSINYGYTF
TGCGCCAGCAGCTTGAGCATTAACTATGGCTACACCTTC
>TRBV12-3/TRBV12-4|large|-|TRBJ2-7
CASSSGPSSEQYF
TGTGCCAGCAGTTCCGGACCTTCATCCGAGCAGTACTTC
>TRBV27|few|TRBD1|TRBJ2-7
CASSLDRVSYEQYF
TGTGCCAGCAGTCTCGACAGGGTCAGCTACGAGCAGTACTTC
>TRBV12-3/TRBV12-4|-|-|TRBJ1-2
CASTPGTHYGYTF
TGTGCCAGCACTCCCGGGACCCACTATGGCTACACCTTC